Listed here is a single TCR beta chain. This sample includes further DNA sequences coding for the same CDR3. These data belong to a study of blood T cell repertoires in COVID-19. Looking at the study overall: Specimens from acute and convalescent COVID-19 originated in the United States, Italy and Spain.

Measured with immunoSEQ multiplex PCR; TCRdb has only the in-frame clones, and not every one. The data show a few hundred thousand clones, 75% to 90% seen once. Germline lookup yields CDR1 KGHSH and CDR2 LQKENI. Between the trimmed V and J ends, which lost 2 bases and 2 bases, there was a span of 13 bases. The CDR3 is made up of 15 amino acids. Followed over time, Seattle patients had been enrolled while infection was active. The rearrangement uses TRBV18 and TRBJ2-7; tentatively, D is TRBD1 (6 bases). Sample: peripheral blood. This sequence was found in a woman in her 70s with COVID-19, enrolled during active disease. CDR3 DNA: TGTGCCAGCTCACCAGGCCAGGGGCCCACCTACGAGCAGTACTTC. This codes for CASSPGQGPTYEQYF.